The 2 T cell receptor beta chains below come from one sample, sequenced in a study of T cells after yellow fever vaccination (dated by TCRdb to about 2019). Taken with the paper, the label for treatment or condition translates to: live attenuated yellow fever vaccine strain. Libraries were made using 5' RACE. Sequencing took place on an Illumina NovaSeq 6000. TCRdb's own reprocessing of the public reads used fastp at Q25 and MiXCR and kept productive beta chains. Under each unique CDR3 protein, matching rows form one entry showing the most common genes and DNA. For this sample the table gives about 350,000 distinct CDR3 sequences, of which approximately 12% were detected only once. The ten top clones hold about 3% of the sample. Sequencing was performed on CD4+ T cells sorted from PBMCs, taken 15 days after the yellow fever booster vaccination. These receptors originate from a man younger than 35 who received the YFV17D yellow fever vaccine.

The chain links TRBV11-2 to TRBJ2-5, with 8 bases fitting TRBD1. Trimming cost V 5 bases and J 3 bases; bases outside gene matches: 2. Germline CDR1 SGHAT, CDR2 FQNNGV. The CDR3 totals 13 residues. In DNA, the CDR3 is TGTGCCAGCAGCCCGGACAGGGAAGAGACCCAGTACTTC. This sequence encodes CASSPDREETQYF.

This rearrangement joins TRBV25-1 to TRBJ1-1; D perhaps matches TRBD1 (5 bases). Germline V lookup: CDR1 MGHDK, CDR2 SYGVNS. This CDR3 has 12 residues. The V end lost 0 bases, the J end lost 11 bases, and 10 bases lay between the germline ends. CDR3 DNA: TGTGCCAGCAGTGAATATCAGGGCGGGGCTTTCTTT. Its translation: CASSEYQGGAFF.